The TCR beta chain under discussion was sequenced for a study of blood T cell repertoires in COVID-19. The protocol was immunoSEQ multiplex PCR, while the TCRdb copy is restricted to in-frame clones and leaves out a portion. The sample carries around 230,000 clones, approximately 85% recorded once. CDR3 length: 15 residues. V was clipped by 5 bases and J by 6 bases; unmatched bases: 1. Germline assignment: CDR1 SGHTA and CDR2 FQGNSA. The sample consisted of peripheral blood. The chain has TRBV7-2 and TRBJ2-2, with 15 nucleotides matching TRBD2. This TCR was recovered from a woman aged 60 to 75 with active or convalescent COVID-19. Here the CDR3 DNA reads TGTGCCAGCAGCAGGACTAGCGGGGGGGCCGGGGAGCTGTTTTTT. Encoded protein: CASSRTSGGAGELFF.